A single sample is the source of the 21 T cell receptor beta chains below, sequenced in a study of memory CD8 T cells in hepatitis C reinfection. Described time point: pre-reinfection, 55 to 20 weeks before reinfection detection. TCR sequencing was done directly ex vivo on sorted cells, without expansion in vitro. Clones were read by immunoSEQ multiplex PCR, and TCRdb kept only the in-frame ones, dropping some. The table records over 50,000 clones, about nine tenths of them present only once. The material sequenced was naive CD8+ T cells sorted from blood. Receptors were obtained from a young man with hepatitis C virus infection.

V and J are TRBV4-3 and TRBJ2-3; TRBD2 agrees at 7 bases. This CDR3 is built from 16 residues. Losses at the gene ends were 2 bases for V and 3 bases for J; bases not matched to a gene: 8. Germline CDR1 reads LGHNA; CDR2 reads YSLEER. In DNA, the CDR3 is TGCGCCAGCAGCCAAACAAGCGGGGACTTGACAGATACGCAGTATTTT. Translating gives CASSQTSGDLTDTQYF.

The V and J genes are TRBV27 and TRBJ2-1; 7 positions match TRBD2. The ends lost 4 bases at V and 9 bases at J; junction bases unmatched: 3. The length of the CDR3 is 12 residues. CDR1 MNHEY and CDR2 SMNVEV come from the germline V gene (reference sequence). CDR3 in DNA: TGTGCCAGCAGTTCGCTAGCGGCTGAGCAGTTCTTC. Its translation: CASSSLAAEQFF.

J is TRBJ2-3 and V is TRBV5-4; no reliable D call. The germline V gene encodes CDR1 SGHNT and CDR2 YYREEE (reference sequence). This CDR3 is 12 amino acids long. V was shortened by 0 bases and J by 5 bases, with 4 bases between the two germline ends. The CDR3 spells CASSLGGDTQYF. The DNA for the CDR3 is TGTGCCAGCAGCTTGGGCGGAGATACGCAGTATTTT.

The rearrangement joins TRBV11-2 to TRBJ2-7; no clear D. The CDR3 contains 15 residues. V lost 1 base and J 2 bases, leaving 12 bases between the germline ends. CDR1 SGHAT and CDR2 FQNNGV come from the germline V gene. CDR3 nucleotide sequence: TGTGCCAGCAGCTTAGGAGGCGGAATAACCTACGAGCAGTACGTC. This codes for CASSLGGGITYEQYV.

This clone is medium-sized. The same CDR3 arises from other DNA sequences in this sample as well. The rearrangement uses TRBV11-2 and TRBJ2-1; D uncertain. Deletions cut 5 bases from V and 3 bases from J, with 5 bases between. Germline loops: CDR1 SGHAT, CDR2 FQNNGV. The CDR3 is 12 amino acids. CDR3 coding DNA: TGTGCCAGCAGCCTTTACTACAATGAGCAGTTCTTC. Translation: CASSLYYNEQFF.

The chain recombines TRBV6-5 with TRBJ1-2; 7 bases match TRBD1. The CDR3 length is 13 residues. CDR1 is MNHEY, CDR2 SVGAGI, per germline. V trimming: 6 bases; J trimming: 3 bases; junction bases outside the gene matches: 4. The CDR3 is CASRTGTDYGYTF. The CDR3 DNA reads TGTGCCAGCAGAACCGGGACAGACTATGGCTACACCTTC.

This sequence joins TRBV4-1 and TRBJ2-1; D uncertain. Per germline, CDR1 MGHRA and CDR2 YSYEKL. The CDR3 loop spans 15 amino acids. Trimming took 1 base from V and 4 from J, leaving 11 bases between them. CDR3 nucleotides: TGCGCCAGCAGCCAAGGCGGCGAGGAATACAATGAGCAGTTCTTC. Residues: CASSQGGEEYNEQFF.

With regard to this clone: Mismatch with germline at one junction end may stem from a read error. This sample also contains other DNA sequences that code for the same CDR3. The chain couples TRBV14 to TRBJ1-1; D gene uncertain. The length of the CDR3 is 14 residues. Germline loops: CDR1 SGHDN, CDR2 FVKESK. CDR3 sequence reads: CATKPLRLNTEAFF. CDR3 sequence (DNA): TGTGCCACTAAACCCTTGAGGTTGAACACTGAGGCTTTCTTT.

The chain employs TRBV13 and TRBJ2-1; 9 bases fit TRBD1. The CDR3 is made up of 18 amino acids. Germline CDR1 is PRHDT and CDR2 is FYEKMQ (reference sequence). V was pared by 5 bases and J by 4 bases, with 15 bases of the junction left unmatched. The DNA of the CDR3 is TGTGCCAGCAGCGCCTACGAAGTACGACAGGGGGGTTACAATGAGCAGTTCTTC. Its translation is CASSAYEVRQGGYNEQFF.

V and J are TRBV30 and TRBJ1-1, with D perhaps TRBD1 (6 bases). Trimming pared 7 bases from V and 5 bases from J, leaving 20 bases between. Germline V gene lookup returns CDR1 GTSNPN and CDR2 SVGIG (reference sequence). The CDR3 length is 14 residues. CDR3 sequence: CAFHTGTTLTEAFF. In DNA form, the CDR3 reads TGTGCCTTCCACACCGGGACAACCCTAACTGAAGCTTTCTTT.

The chain's CDR3 is CAISESTGGTKNIQYF. The CDR3 nucleotides read TGTGCCATCAGTGAGTCAACAGGGGGGACCAAAAACATTCAGTACTTC. The V call is TRBV10-3, the J call TRBJ2-4, with 8 bases matching TRBD1. With 0 bases clipped from V and 2 bases from J, the junction kept 3 bases outside the gene matches. This CDR3 spans 16 amino acids. Germline V gene lookup returns CDR1 ENHRY and CDR2 SYGVKD.

The gene calls are TRBV19 and TRBJ2-5; 10 positions match TRBD2. The CDR3 is made up of 15 amino acids. Germline values: CDR1 LNHDA, CDR2 SQIVND (reference sequence). V was pared by 4 bases and J by 5 bases, with 7 bases of the junction left unmatched. The CDR3 nucleotides read TGTGCCAGTAGTACCGGGACTAGCGACCGGGAGACCCAGTACTTC. As protein: CASSTGTSDRETQYF.

The chain combines TRBV27 with TRBJ1-1, with 9 bases aligning to TRBD1. Germline V gene data show CDR1 as MNHEY and CDR2 as SMNVEV (reference sequence). The CDR3 is 13 residues long. J gave up 1 base and V 7 bases, and 1 base lay outside the gene matches. The CDR3 bases are TGTGCCAGCAAGACAGGGGGGAACACTGAAGCTTTCTTT. It yields the protein CASKTGGNTEAFF.

This clone occurred once. The chain carries TRBV29-1 and TRBJ2-1, with D possibly matching TRBD1 (5 bases). The CDR3 runs to 14 residues. The germline gives CDR1 SQVTM, CDR2 ANQGSEA. Trimming removed 3 bases at V and 0 bases at J, with 9 bases between. CDR3 region: CSVEGHGSYNEQFF. For the CDR3, the DNA is TGCAGCGTTGAGGGGCACGGCTCCTACAATGAGCAGTTCTTC.

The chain is built from TRBV6-6 and TRBJ2-7; 7 positions match TRBD2. V trimming: 0 bases; J trimming: 5 bases; junction bases outside the gene matches: 4. Germline values: CDR1 MNHNY, CDR2 SVGAGI (reference sequence). The CDR3 is 14 amino acids. The CDR3 DNA reads as TGTGCCAGCAGTTACTCTAGCGGGCCGGACGAGCAGTACTTC. Encoded protein: CASSYSSGPDEQYF.

The rearrangement joins TRBV23-1 to TRBJ2-2; 7 nucleotides match TRBD1. TRBV23-1 is designated an ORF whose function remains uncertain. This CDR3 has 17 residues. With 8 bases clipped from V and 5 bases from J, the junction kept 17 bases outside the gene matches. CDR3 protein: CASSKHRGLGCTGELFF. The CDR3 bases are TGCGCCAGCTCAAAACACAGGGGCCTGGGATGTACCGGGGAGCTGTTTTTT.

The chain has TRBV6-5 and TRBJ1-5; 10 bases align to TRBD1. Losses at the gene ends were 0 bases for V and 7 bases for J; bases not matched to a gene: 3. The V gene's germline CDR1 is MNHEY and CDR2 SVGAGI. The CDR3 covers 15 residues. CDR3 coding DNA: TGTGCCAGCAGTTACTCGACAGGGGGCAGACAGCCCCAGCATTTT. Translated, it gives CASSYSTGGRQPQHF.

The chain employs TRBV7-9 and TRBJ1-3; D call uncertain. The germline V and J ends were trimmed by 7 bases and 4 bases, with 11 bases remaining between them. Germline V gene data show CDR1 as SEHNR and CDR2 as FQNEAQ (reference sequence). The CDR3 sequence is 13 residues long. This chain's CDR3 is CASTNPTGNTIYF. CDR3 bases: TGTGCCAGCACCAACCCGACAGGAAACACCATATATTTT.

The CDR3 reads CASSESQGTPYEQYF. The CDR3 DNA reads as TGCGCCAGCAGTGAGTCGCAGGGGACCCCCTACGAGCAGTACTTC. The rearrangement links TRBV10-2 to TRBJ2-7, with a tentative D call TRBD1 (6 bases). The germline CDR1 and CDR2 sequences are WSHSY and SAAADI. The CDR3 consists of 15 residues. V was clipped by 0 bases and J by 2 bases, with 11 bases between them.

This clone has just one count. The chain couples TRBV14 to TRBJ2-7; 9 bases line up with TRBD2. In germline, CDR1 is SGHDN, CDR2 FVKESK. J gave up 3 bases and V 6 bases, and 6 bases lay outside the gene matches. The CDR3 extends over 14 amino acids. CDR3 DNA sequence: TGTGCCAGCAGGCCGGGACTAGCTATCTACGAGCAGTACTTC. This encodes CASRPGLAIYEQYF.

The chain carries TRBV7-9 and TRBJ2-1; TRBD2 aligns across 9 bases. J lost 7 bases, V lost 3 bases, and 4 bases had no gene match. CDR3 length: 14 residues. CDR1 is SEHNR, CDR2 FQNEAQ, per germline (reference sequence). CDR3 nucleotide sequence: TGTGCCAGCAGCTTCGTAGCGGGAGCAAATGAGCAGTTCTTC. It codes for CASSFVAGANEQFF.